This entry is about one T cell receptor beta chain. This record belongs to a study of blood T cell repertoires in COVID-19. This table comes from immunoSEQ multiplex PCR, and its TCRdb copy is limited to in-frame clones, with some not included. This repertoire shows over 200,000 clones, around 85% found once; its top ten account for about 5%. The CDR3 extends over 17 amino acids. Germline assignment: CDR1 SGHNT and CDR2 YYREEE (reference sequence). The V and J ends lost 1 base and 1 base, in that order; junction bases with no gene match: 8. This chain uses TRBV5-4 with TRBJ2-7; 10 nucleotides line up with TRBD2. Material: peripheral blood. The sequence was collected from a human donor in a cohort sampled during active COVID-19. The CDR3 DNA sequence: TGTGCCAGCAGCTTGACTGTAGCGGGAGGCCTTTCCTACGAGCAGTACTTC. It encodes CASSLTVAGGLSYEQYF. The variable domain in full, completed from reference TRBV5-4 and TRBJ2-7, reads ETGVTQSPTHLIKTRGQQVTLRCSSQSGHNTVSWYQQALGQGPQFIFQYYREEENGRGNFPPRFSGLQFPNYSSELNVNALELDDSALYLCASSLTVAGGLSYEQYFGPGTRLTVT.